The present T cell receptor beta chain was sequenced within a study of T cell responses to AZD1222 COVID-19 vaccine. Turning to this clone: Its antigen is as yet unknown.

This CDR3 is 14 amino acids long. CDR1 and CDR2 (germline): SEHNR, FQNEAQ (reference sequence). Trimming removed 2 bases from V and 10 bases from J; junction bases left unmatched: 8. Here immunoSEQ multiplex PCR was the method, and the copy in TCRdb shows in-frame clones only, minus some. This sample has 150,000 or so clones, with around 88% found just once. Study-level results: Only after the peak T cell response were repertoires sampled. Among vaccine-associated CD4 TCRs, coverage spanned spike, with dominance at 160-218 and 743-854. The reported proportion of spike-specific TCRs targeting unmutated variant regions was nearly half. Females made up more of the donors, who were largely white British, and clonal diversity may have come out too low.

This clonotype was sampled from an adult in good health. The sample in question was peripheral blood, obtained on day 0 of MenACWY control vaccination. The rearrangement uses TRBV7-9 and TRBJ2-1, with TRBD2 matching over 7 bases. The CDR3 nucleotides read TGTGCCAGCAGCTTACAGCGGGGCTCCGGCGAGCAGTTCTTC. Translation: CASSLQRGSGEQFF. Full variable domain (outside the CDR3, taken from reference TRBV7-9 and TRBJ2-1): DTGVSQNPRHKITKRGQNVTFRCDPISEHNRLYWYRQTLGQGPEFLTYFQNEAQLEKSRLLSDRFSAERPKGSFSTLEIQRTEQGDSAMYLCASSLQRGSGEQFFGPGTRLTVL.